The 8 T cell receptor beta chains below all came from one sample that was sequenced in a study of blood T cells in healthy people across ages. Using a J-beta primer mix together with a sample-barcoded 5' primer, a second PCR was run for roughly 7 to 11 cycles. Using its own MiXCR run on the 5' RACE reads, TCRdb lists one record per CDR3 protein. The sample includes about 1.8 million distinct CDR3 sequences, about 49% seen only once; the top ten take less than 2.5%. What was sequenced was blood. All receptors derive from a woman aged 40 to 50 in good health.

This clonotype was detected only a few times. The chain employs TRBV20-1 and TRBJ2-3, with 8 bases lining up with TRBD2. There are 15 residues in the CDR3. V gave up 5 bases and J gave up 5 bases; unmatched junction bases: 12. Germline CDR1 is DFQATT and CDR2 is SNEGSKA (reference sequence). The CDR3 protein is CSARGGGNLKDTQYF. CDR3 bases: TGCAGTGCTCGAGGCGGGGGGAACTTGAAAGATACGCAGTATTTT.

This clonotype was seen a handful of times. CDR3 loop: CASSTGTTTEQYF. CDR3 coding DNA: TGTGCCAGCAGTACCGGGACTACGACCGAGCAGTACTTC. This rearrangement joins TRBV27 to TRBJ2-7; 7 positions agree with TRBD2. Germline loops: CDR1 MNHEY, CDR2 SMNVEV (reference sequence). The J segment lost 6 bases and the V segment lost 5 bases, leaving 7 bases of the junction unmatched. The CDR3 sequence is 13 residues long.

The gene calls are TRBV4-1 and TRBJ2-1; no clear D. The CDR3 extends over 15 amino acids. Per the germline V gene, CDR1 is MGHRA and CDR2 is YSYEKL. Deletions cut 1 base from V and 8 bases from J, with 15 bases between. The CDR3 nucleotides are TGCGCCAGCAGCCAAGGGGGATTGGGGTTCGATGAGCAGTTCTTC. It is translated as CASSQGGLGFDEQFF.

V is TRBV20-1 and J is TRBJ2-3; TRBD2 is a possible D gene (5 bases). Trimming removed 1 base from V and 8 bases from J, with 10 bases in between. Germline V gene sequence: CDR1 DFQATT, CDR2 SNEGSKA (reference sequence). This CDR3 has 12 amino acids. Here the CDR3 reads CSARGGQFTQYF. The CDR3 coding sequence is TGCAGTGCTAGAGGAGGGCAATTTACGCAGTATTTT.

The chain employs TRBV2 and TRBJ2-3, with TRBD1 matching 8 bases. The V and J ends lost 8 bases and 2 bases, in that order; junction bases with no gene match: 9. Germline V gene lookup returns CDR1 SNHLY and CDR2 FYNNEI. The CDR3 has 15 amino acids. The CDR3: CASRQGARNTDTQYF. DNA for the CDR3: TGTGCCAGCCGGCAGGGGGCAAGGAACACAGATACGCAGTATTTT.

The chain employs TRBV5-1 and TRBJ1-1, with D possibly being TRBD1 (5 bases). The CDR3 consists of 12 residues. Looked up from germline, CDR1 is SGHRS and CDR2 is YFSETQ. V lost 3 bases to trimming and J lost 6 bases, with 9 bases between them. The CDR3 nucleotides read TGCGCCAGCAGCTCGGGGGGACCTGAAGCTTTCTTT. It yields the protein CASSSGGPEAFF. Full variable domain (missing parts from reference TRBV5-1 and TRBJ1-1): KAGVTQTPRYLIKTRGQQVTLSCSPISGHRSVSWYQQTPGQGLQFLFEYFSETQRNKGNFPGRFSGRQFSNSRSEMNVSTLELGDSALYLCASSSGGPEAFFGQGTRLTVV.

This clonotype has more than one count but fewer than ten. The chain has TRBV7-2 and TRBJ2-7; 11 bases align to TRBD2. Germline CDR1 and CDR2: SGHTA and FQGNSA. V lost 1 base to trimming and J lost 0 bases; unmatched junction nucleotides: 2. This CDR3 comprises 16 residues. CDR3 region: CASSLELAGGSYEQYF. For the CDR3, the DNA is TGTGCCAGCAGCTTAGAGCTAGCGGGGGGCTCCTACGAGCAGTACTTC.

This clonotype came up once. The chain links TRBV4-3 to TRBJ2-1; the D gene is possibly TRBD2 (6 bases). Germline V gene data show CDR1 as LGHNA and CDR2 as YSLEER. CDR3 length: 16 amino acids. V lost 0 bases to trimming and J lost 7 bases, with 16 bases between them. CDR3: CASSQDAGRGWNEQFF. The CDR3, as DNA: TGCGCCAGCAGCCAAGACGCGGGACGGGGGTGGAATGAGCAGTTCTTC.